The clone carrying this T cell receptor beta chain was recorded many times. This CDR3 spans 15 amino acids. Germline V gives CDR1 LNHDA, CDR2 SQIVND (reference sequence). The V end lost 1 base, the J end lost 7 bases, and 14 bases lay between the germline ends. TCRdb independently ran MiXCR on the reads; one entry per CDR3 protein. The sample comprises roughly 240,000 distinct CDR3 sequences, around 6.4% of which are singletons, and 6.5% rests with the top ten. This entry belongs to a study of T cell repertoires in cytomegalovirus infection. This clonotype originated in a human donor in good health (CMV status not recorded). Some clones in this sample may be carry-over from other donors' samples. The chain carries TRBV19 and TRBJ1-5, with unresolved D. The sequencing input was PBMCs. CDR3 sequence: CASSIVAQDGQPQHF. DNA for the CDR3: TGTGCCAGTAGTATAGTTGCCCAGGATGGCCAGCCCCAGCATTTT.